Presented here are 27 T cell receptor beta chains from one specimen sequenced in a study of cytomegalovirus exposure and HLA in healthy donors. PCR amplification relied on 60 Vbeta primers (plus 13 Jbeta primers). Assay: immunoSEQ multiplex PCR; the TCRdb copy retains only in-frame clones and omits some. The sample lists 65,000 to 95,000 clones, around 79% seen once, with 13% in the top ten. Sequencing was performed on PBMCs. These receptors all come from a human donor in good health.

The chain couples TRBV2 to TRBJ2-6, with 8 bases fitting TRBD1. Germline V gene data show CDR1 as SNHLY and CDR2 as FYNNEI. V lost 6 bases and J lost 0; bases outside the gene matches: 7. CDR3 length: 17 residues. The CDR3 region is CASRKGQVSSGANVLTF. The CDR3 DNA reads TGTGCCAGCAGAAAGGGACAGGTGTCCTCTGGGGCCAACGTCCTGACTTTC. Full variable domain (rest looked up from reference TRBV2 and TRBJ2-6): EPEVTQTPSHQVTQMGQEVILRCVPISNHLYFYWYRQILGQKVEFLVSFYNNEISEKSEIFDDQFSVERPDGSNFTLKIRSTKLEDSAMYFCASRKGQVSSGANVLTFGAGSRLTVL.

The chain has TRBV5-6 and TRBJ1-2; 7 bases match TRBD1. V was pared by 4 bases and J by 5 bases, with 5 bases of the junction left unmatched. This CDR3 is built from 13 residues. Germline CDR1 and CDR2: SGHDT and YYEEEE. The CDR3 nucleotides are TGTGCCAGCAGCACGGGACAGATATATGGCTACACCTTC. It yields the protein CASSTGQIYGYTF. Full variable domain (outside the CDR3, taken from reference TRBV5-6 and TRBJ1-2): DAGVTQSPTHLIKTRGQQVTLRCSPKSGHDTVSWYQQALGQGPQFIFQYYEEEERQRGNFPDRFSGHQFPNYSSELNVNALLLGDSALYLCASSTGQIYGYTFGSGTRLTVV.

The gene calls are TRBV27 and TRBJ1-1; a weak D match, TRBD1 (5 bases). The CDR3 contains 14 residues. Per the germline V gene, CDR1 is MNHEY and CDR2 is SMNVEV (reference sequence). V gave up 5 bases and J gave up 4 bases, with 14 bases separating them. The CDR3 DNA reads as TGTGCCAGCAGTCCCCTGACAAGGGGCACTGAAGCTTTCTTT. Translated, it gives CASSPLTRGTEAFF.

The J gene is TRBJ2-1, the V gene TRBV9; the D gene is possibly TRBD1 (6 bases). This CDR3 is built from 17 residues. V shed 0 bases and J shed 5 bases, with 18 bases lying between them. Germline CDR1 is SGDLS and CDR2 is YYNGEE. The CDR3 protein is CASSVATSGHRNNEQFF. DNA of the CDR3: TGTGCCAGCAGCGTAGCTACTTCGGGACACCGAAACAATGAGCAGTTCTTC.

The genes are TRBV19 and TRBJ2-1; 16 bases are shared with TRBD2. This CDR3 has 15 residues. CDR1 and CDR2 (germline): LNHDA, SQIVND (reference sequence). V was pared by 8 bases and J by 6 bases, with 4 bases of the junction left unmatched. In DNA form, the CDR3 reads TGTGCCAGTGATGGGACTAGCGGGGGGGGCAATGAGCAGTTCTTC. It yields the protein CASDGTSGGGNEQFF.

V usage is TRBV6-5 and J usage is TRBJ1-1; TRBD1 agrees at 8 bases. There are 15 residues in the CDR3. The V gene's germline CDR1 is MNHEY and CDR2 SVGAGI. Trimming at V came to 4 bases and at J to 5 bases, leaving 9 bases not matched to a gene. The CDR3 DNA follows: TGTGCCAGCAGTTCCGGACTACAGGGGGGAACTGAAGCTTTCTTT. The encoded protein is CASSSGLQGGTEAFF.

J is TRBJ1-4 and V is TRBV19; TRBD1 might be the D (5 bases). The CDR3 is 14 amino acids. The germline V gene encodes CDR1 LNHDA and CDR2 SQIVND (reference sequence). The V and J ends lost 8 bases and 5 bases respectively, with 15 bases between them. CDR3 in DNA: TGTGCCAGTCGCCCGGCGGGGGGGAATGAAAAACTGTTTTTT. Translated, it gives CASRPAGGNEKLFF.

CDR3 sequence: CASSQDPDRANEQYF. The CDR3 nucleotides are TGCGCCAGCAGCCAAGATCCGGACAGGGCCAACGAGCAGTACTTC. The V call is TRBV4-1, the J call TRBJ2-7, with 8 bases identical to TRBD1. Germline V gene lookup returns CDR1 MGHRA and CDR2 YSYEKL. This CDR3 has 15 amino acids. Trimming at V came to 0 bases and at J to 5 bases, leaving 6 bases not matched to a gene.

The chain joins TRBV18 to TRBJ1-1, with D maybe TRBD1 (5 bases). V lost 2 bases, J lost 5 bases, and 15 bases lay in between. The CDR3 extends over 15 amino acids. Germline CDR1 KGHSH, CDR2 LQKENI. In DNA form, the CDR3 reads TGTGCCAGCTCACCAATGGGACTCAGTGGGACTGAAGCTTTCTTT. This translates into CASSPMGLSGTEAFF.

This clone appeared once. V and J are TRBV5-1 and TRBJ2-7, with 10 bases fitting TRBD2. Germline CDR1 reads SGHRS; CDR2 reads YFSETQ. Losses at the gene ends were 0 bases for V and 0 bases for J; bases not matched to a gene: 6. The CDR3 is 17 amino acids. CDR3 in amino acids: CASSLGSGGSFSYEQYF. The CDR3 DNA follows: TGCGCCAGCAGCTTGGGTAGCGGGGGGTCCTTCTCCTACGAGCAGTACTTC.

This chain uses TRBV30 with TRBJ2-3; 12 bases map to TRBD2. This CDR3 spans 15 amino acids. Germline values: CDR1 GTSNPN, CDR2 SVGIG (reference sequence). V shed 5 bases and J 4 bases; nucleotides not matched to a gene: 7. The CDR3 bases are TGTGCCTGGTCTGTGCTAGCGGGGGGGCCAGATACGCAGTATTTT. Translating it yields CAWSVLAGGPDTQYF. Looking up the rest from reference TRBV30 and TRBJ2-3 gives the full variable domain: SQTIHQWPATLVQPVGSPLSLECTVEGTSNPNLYWYRQAAGRGLQLLFYSVGIGQISSEVPQNLSASRPQDRQFILSSKKLLLSDSGFYLCAWSVLAGGPDTQYFGPGTRLTVL.

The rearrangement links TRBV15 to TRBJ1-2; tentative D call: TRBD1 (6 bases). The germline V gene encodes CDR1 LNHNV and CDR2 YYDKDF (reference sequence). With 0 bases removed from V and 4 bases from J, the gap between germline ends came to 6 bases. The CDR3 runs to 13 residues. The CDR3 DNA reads TGTGCCACCAGCAGAGACAGGGGCTATGGCTACACCTTC. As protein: CATSRDRGYGYTF.

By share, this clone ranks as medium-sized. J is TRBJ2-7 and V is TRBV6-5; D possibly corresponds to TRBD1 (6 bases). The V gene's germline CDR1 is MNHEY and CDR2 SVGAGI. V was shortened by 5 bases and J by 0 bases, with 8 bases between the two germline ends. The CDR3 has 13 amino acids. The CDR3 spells CASSTGFSYEQYF. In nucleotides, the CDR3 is TGTGCCAGCAGTACAGGGTTCTCCTACGAGCAGTACTTC.

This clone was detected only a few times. Written as DNA, the CDR3 is TGTGCCAGCAGGAGGGGGACCGAGCAGTACTTC. Translating it yields CASRRGTEQYF. The V and J genes are TRBV6-5 and TRBJ2-7; D might be TRBD1 (6 bases). Per germline, CDR1 MNHEY and CDR2 SVGAGI. CDR3 length equals 11 residues. V lost 6 bases and J lost 6, with 9 bases in between.

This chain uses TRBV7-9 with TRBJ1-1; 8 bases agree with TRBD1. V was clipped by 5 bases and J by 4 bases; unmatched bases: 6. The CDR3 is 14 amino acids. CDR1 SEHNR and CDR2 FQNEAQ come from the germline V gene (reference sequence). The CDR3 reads CASSLGQGSTEAFF. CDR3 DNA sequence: TGTGCCAGCAGCCTAGGACAGGGAAGCACTGAAGCTTTCTTT.

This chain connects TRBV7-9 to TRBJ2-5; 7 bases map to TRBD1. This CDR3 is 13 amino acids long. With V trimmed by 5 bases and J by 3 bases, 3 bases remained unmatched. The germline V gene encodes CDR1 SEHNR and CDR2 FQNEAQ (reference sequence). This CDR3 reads CASSPTGEETQYF. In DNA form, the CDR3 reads TGTGCCAGCAGCCCTACAGGGGAAGAGACCCAGTACTTC.

DNA for the CDR3: TGTGCCAGCAGCGCAAGGACAGGGGGCTACACTGAAGCTTTCTTT. This encodes CASSARTGGYTEAFF. V is TRBV7-9 and J is TRBJ1-1; TRBD1 matches 11 bases. Germline V gene data show CDR1 as SEHNR and CDR2 as FQNEAQ (reference sequence). V gave up 5 bases and J gave up 3 bases; unmatched junction bases: 5. The CDR3 is 15 residues long. The full variable domain, in which reference TRBV7-9 and TRBJ1-1 provide the parts outside the CDR3, is DTGVSQNPRHKITKRGQNVTFRCDPISEHNRLYWYRQTLGQGPEFLTYFQNEAQLEKSRLLSDRFSAERPKGSFSTLEIQRTEQGDSAMYLCASSARTGGYTEAFFGQGTRLTVV.

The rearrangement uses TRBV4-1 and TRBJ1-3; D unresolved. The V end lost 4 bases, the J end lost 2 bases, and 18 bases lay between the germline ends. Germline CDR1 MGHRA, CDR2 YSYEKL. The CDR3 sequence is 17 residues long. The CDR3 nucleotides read TGCGCCAGCAGCCCGTTGGGCGGGGAAATGGCTGGAAACACCATATATTTT. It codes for CASSPLGGEMAGNTIYF.

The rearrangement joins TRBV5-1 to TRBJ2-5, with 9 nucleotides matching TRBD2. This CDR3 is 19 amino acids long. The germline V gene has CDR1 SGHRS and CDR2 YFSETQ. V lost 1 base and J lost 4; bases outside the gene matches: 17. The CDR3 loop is CASSLLVDSGGWYSETQYF. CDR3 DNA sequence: TGCGCCAGCAGCTTGCTAGTAGATAGCGGGGGCTGGTATTCAGAGACCCAGTACTTC.

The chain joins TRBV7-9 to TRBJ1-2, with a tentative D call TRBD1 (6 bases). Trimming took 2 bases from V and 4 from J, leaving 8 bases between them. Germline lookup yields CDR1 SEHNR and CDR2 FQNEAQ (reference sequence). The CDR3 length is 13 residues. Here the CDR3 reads CASSLTGTYGYTF. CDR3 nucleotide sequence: TGTGCCAGCAGCTTAACAGGGACCTATGGCTACACCTTC. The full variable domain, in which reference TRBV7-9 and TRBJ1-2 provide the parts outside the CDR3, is DTGVSQNPRHKITKRGQNVTFRCDPISEHNRLYWYRQTLGQGPEFLTYFQNEAQLEKSRLLSDRFSAERPKGSFSTLEIQRTEQGDSAMYLCASSLTGTYGYTFGSGTRLTVV.

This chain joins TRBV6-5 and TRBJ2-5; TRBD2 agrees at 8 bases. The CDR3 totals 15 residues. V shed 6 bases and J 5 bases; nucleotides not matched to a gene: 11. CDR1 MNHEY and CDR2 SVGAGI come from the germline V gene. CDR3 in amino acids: CASSSGGEGEETQYF. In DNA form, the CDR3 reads TGTGCCAGCAGCTCCGGGGGGGAAGGGGAGGAGACCCAGTACTTC.

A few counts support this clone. CDR3 coding DNA: TGTGCCAGCAGTGAATATACGGGAACTGGGGCCAACGTCCTGACTTTC. Protein: CASSEYTGTGANVLTF. The chain is built from TRBV25-1 and TRBJ2-6; D might be TRBD2 (5 bases). V shed 0 bases and J shed 2 bases, with 8 bases lying between them. CDR1 and CDR2 (germline): MGHDK, SYGVNS. This CDR3 region has 16 residues.

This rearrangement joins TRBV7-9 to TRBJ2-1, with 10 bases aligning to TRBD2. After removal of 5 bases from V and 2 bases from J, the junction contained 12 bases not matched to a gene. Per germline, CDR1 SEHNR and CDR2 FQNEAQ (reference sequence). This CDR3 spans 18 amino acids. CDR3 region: CASSKGASGGRAYNEQFF. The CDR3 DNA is TGTGCCAGCAGCAAAGGAGCTAGCGGGGGTCGGGCCTACAATGAGCAGTTCTTC.

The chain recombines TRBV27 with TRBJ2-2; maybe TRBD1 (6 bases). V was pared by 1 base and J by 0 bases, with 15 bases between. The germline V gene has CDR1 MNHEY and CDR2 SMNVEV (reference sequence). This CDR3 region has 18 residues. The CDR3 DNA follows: TGTGCCAGCAGTTTATTGAAGACAGGCCCGGCGAACACCGGGGAGCTGTTTTTT. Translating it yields CASSLLKTGPANTGELFF.

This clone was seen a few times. The CDR3 DNA is TGCGCCAGCAGCCAAGATTACTTAGGACTAGGTTACGCCGGGGAGCTGTTTTTT. Amino acid sequence: CASSQDYLGLGYAGELFF. The V and J genes are TRBV4-3 and TRBJ2-2, with 7 bases identical to TRBD2. There are 18 residues in the CDR3. Germline loops: CDR1 LGHNA, CDR2 YSLEER. V lost 0 bases and J lost 6; bases outside the gene matches: 13.

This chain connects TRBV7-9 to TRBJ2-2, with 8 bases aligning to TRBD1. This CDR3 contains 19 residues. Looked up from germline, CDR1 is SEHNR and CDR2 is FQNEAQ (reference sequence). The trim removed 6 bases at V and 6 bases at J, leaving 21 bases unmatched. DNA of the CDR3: TGTGCCAGCAGTCTAGGAGGGCTGACAGGGGACCTTCGGCCCGGGGAGCTGTTTTTT. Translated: CASSLGGLTGDLRPGELFF. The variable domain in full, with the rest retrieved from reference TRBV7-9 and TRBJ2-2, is DTGVSQNPRHKITKRGQNVTFRCDPISEHNRLYWYRQTLGQGPEFLTYFQNEAQLEKSRLLSDRFSAERPKGSFSTLEIQRTEQGDSAMYLCASSLGGLTGDLRPGELFFGEGSRLTVL.

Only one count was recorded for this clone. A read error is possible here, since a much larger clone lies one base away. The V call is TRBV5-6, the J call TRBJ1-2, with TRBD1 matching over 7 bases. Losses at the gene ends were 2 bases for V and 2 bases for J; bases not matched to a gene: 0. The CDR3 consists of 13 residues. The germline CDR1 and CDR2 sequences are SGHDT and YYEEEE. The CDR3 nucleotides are TGTGCCAGCAGCTTACAGGGGAACTATGGCTACACCTTC. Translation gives CASSLQGNYGYTF. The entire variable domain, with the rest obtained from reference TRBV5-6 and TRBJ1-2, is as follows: DAGVTQSPTHLIKTRGQQVTLRCSPKSGHDTVSWYQQALGQGPQFIFQYYEEEERQRGNFPDRFSGHQFPNYSSELNVNALLLGDSALYLCASSLQGNYGYTFGSGTRLTVV.